The clone carrying this TCR beta chain was observed once. Profiling relied on immunoSEQ multiplex PCR, and the TCRdb table lists in-frame clones only, not all of them. This sample has around 150,000 clones, with over 85% found just once. CDR3 length: 14 amino acids. V was trimmed by 5 bases and J by 8 bases, leaving 13 bases between them. Germline CDR1 reads SGHAT; CDR2 reads FQNNGV. The sample belongs to a study of blood T cell repertoires in COVID-19. Study-level background: The analysed material was cDNA or gDNA that came from T cells, B-cell-depleted T cells, or PBMCs.

Seattle patient enrollment occurred during active infection, with longitudinal follow-up thereafter. Material: peripheral blood. The chain employs TRBV11-2 and TRBJ1-6, with no clear D. The clonotype comes from a woman aged 55-69 years with COVID-19, enrolled during active disease. CDR3 DNA sequence: TGTGCCAGCAGCGCCCGCCCCGCGGATTCACCCCTCCACTTT. The encoded protein is CASSARPADSPLHF. Combining the CDR3 with reference TRBV11-2 and TRBJ1-6 gives the whole variable domain EAGVAQSPRYKIIEKRQSVAFWCNPISGHATLYWYQQILGQGPKLLIQFQNNGVVDDSQLPKDRFSAERLKGVDSTLKIQPAKLEDSAVYLCASSARPADSPLHFGNGTRLTVT.